These 27 T cell receptor beta chains were sequenced from one sample in a study of beta chain features in type 1 diabetes. Sequenced material consisted of expressed TCRB transcripts (all of the isolated RNA was reverse transcribed). Clones were read by immunoSEQ multiplex PCR, and TCRdb kept only the in-frame ones, dropping some. Seen here are around 250,000 clones, about 30% observed once, and the top ten hold about 3.9%. The specimen was central memory CD4+ T cells from blood. Receptors were obtained from a young man in good health.

This chain uses TRBV2 with TRBJ1-2, with 9 nucleotides matching TRBD1. The CDR3 has 14 amino acids. Germline trimming cut 6 bases from V and 4 bases from J; bases unmatched to any gene: 6. CDR1 SNHLY and CDR2 FYNNEI come from the germline V gene. The DNA for the CDR3 is TGTGCCAGCAGACGACAGGGGGAGTCCTATGGCTACACCTTC. This encodes CASRRQGESYGYTF.

This clone was recorded a few times. The chain uses TRBV28 and TRBJ2-5, with D uncertain. Germline CDR1 is MDHEN and CDR2 is SYDVKM. The CDR3 has 13 amino acids. V dropped 5 bases and J dropped 4 bases, with 11 bases sitting between them. CDR3 in amino acids: CASSPPGRETQYF. DNA for the CDR3: TGTGCCAGCAGTCCCCCGGGTCGAGAGACCCAGTACTTC.

This chain joins TRBV4-1 and TRBJ1-2; D remains unclear. This CDR3 region has 12 residues. The V and J ends lost 0 bases and 12 bases respectively, with 11 bases between them. CDR1 is MGHRA and CDR2 is YSYEKL in the germline V gene. The CDR3 is CASSQDSQAHTF. CDR3 DNA sequence: TGCGCCAGCAGCCAAGATAGTCAGGCCCACACCTTC.

The sample holds a few counts of this clone. The rearrangement joins TRBV5-6 to TRBJ1-2, with TRBD1 identical over 10 bases. Trimming at V came to 5 bases and at J to 5 bases, leaving 6 bases not matched to a gene. Germline values: CDR1 SGHDT, CDR2 YYEEEE. The CDR3 consists of 14 residues. The CDR3 loop is CASSVGQGSYGYTF. CDR3 DNA sequence: TGTGCCAGCAGTGTGGGACAGGGGAGTTATGGCTACACCTTC.

V is TRBV29-1 and J is TRBJ2-1, with D perhaps matching TRBD1 or TRBD2 (5 bases each). The V and J ends lost 5 bases and 5 bases respectively, with 10 bases between them. Per the germline V gene, CDR1 is SQVTM and CDR2 is ANQGSEA. This CDR3 is built from 12 residues. CDR3 sequence reads: CSVYGAHNEQFF. The CDR3 DNA reads TGCAGCGTTTACGGGGCACACAATGAGCAGTTCTTC.

The chain employs TRBV5-1 and TRBJ1-1, with 7 bases fitting TRBD1. After removal of 2 bases from V and 5 bases from J, the junction contained 3 bases not matched to a gene. Germline values: CDR1 SGHRS, CDR2 YFSETQ. This CDR3 contains 13 residues. The CDR3 protein is CASSFTGATEAFF. DNA of the CDR3: TGCGCCAGCAGCTTTACAGGGGCGACTGAAGCTTTCTTT.

This clone was detected a few times. J is TRBJ2-7 and V is TRBV5-8, with unresolved D. This CDR3 is 15 amino acids long. V lost 3 bases and J 3 bases, leaving 16 bases between the germline ends. CDR1 is SGHTS, CDR2 YDEGEE, per germline. CDR3 amino acids: CASSSWSRRGYEQYF. DNA of the CDR3: TGTGCCAGCAGCTCATGGTCCCGGCGAGGCTACGAGCAGTACTTC.

This clone was counted a few times. The sample has other DNA sequences that encode this CDR3 too. The chain has TRBV29-1 and TRBJ2-3; possibly TRBD2 for D (6 bases). This CDR3 is built from 13 residues. V was clipped by 6 bases and J by 2 bases, with 12 bases between them. CDR1 is SQVTM, CDR2 ANQGSEA, per germline. CDR3 nucleotide sequence: TGCAGCGTCGACGGGACTGCCACAGATACGCAGTATTTT. This translates into CSVDGTATDTQYF.

This clone was seen more than once but under ten times. The chain employs TRBV2 and TRBJ2-5, with unresolved D. The V end lost 4 bases, the J end lost 5 bases, and 17 bases lay between the germline ends. The germline CDR1 and CDR2 sequences are SNHLY and FYNNEI. The CDR3 is 15 amino acids. The CDR3 DNA is TGTGCCAGCAGTGCCCAGGTCAACAGTGGGGAGACCCAGTACTTC. The encoded protein is CASSAQVNSGETQYF.

This clone was seen a handful of times. The chain carries TRBV28 and TRBJ2-7; 9 bases agree with TRBD1. Trimming at V came to 5 bases and at J to 2 bases, leaving 4 bases not matched to a gene. The germline V gene encodes CDR1 MDHEN and CDR2 SYDVKM. This CDR3 has 14 residues. CDR3 sequence reads: CASSRYRGPYEQYF. CDR3 bases: TGTGCCAGCAGTCGTTACAGGGGGCCCTACGAGCAGTACTTC.

The table lists this clone with a few counts. The chain couples TRBV14 to TRBJ2-7; either TRBD1 or TRBD2 may fit D (5 bases each). V dropped 4 bases and J dropped 2 bases, with 18 bases sitting between them. This CDR3 contains 16 residues. Germline V gene lookup returns CDR1 SGHDN and CDR2 FVKESK. CDR3 DNA: TGTGCCAGCAGCCCCCTCCGAGGGGACCCAGCCTACGAGCAGTACTTC. Amino acids: CASSPLRGDPAYEQYF.

This clone has only a few counts. V gene TRBV7-9 combines with J gene TRBJ1-1, with 9 bases lining up with TRBD1. This CDR3 is 17 amino acids long. J gave up 5 bases and V 4 bases, and 14 bases lay outside the gene matches. Germline CDR1 SEHNR, CDR2 FQNEAQ (reference sequence). CDR3 bases: TGTGCCAGCAGCTCCCCTGGGGACAGGGCCCTGGAAACTGAAGCTTTCTTT. Translated: CASSSPGDRALETEAFF.

This clone was seen a few times. The gene calls are TRBV7-2 and TRBJ1-1; 10 bases fit TRBD1. The CDR3 extends over 14 amino acids. V was pared by 2 bases and J by 10 bases, with 7 bases of the junction left unmatched. Germline V gene lookup returns CDR1 SGHTA and CDR2 FQGNSA. CDR3 nucleotide sequence: TGTGCCAGCAGCTTAAAGGGACAGGGGACGGTAGCTTTCTTT. This codes for CASSLKGQGTVAFF.

This clone was seen only a few times. This same CDR3 is encoded by further DNA sequences in the sample. The chain uses TRBV6-5 and TRBJ2-7; no reliable D call. V was cut by 6 bases and J by 4 bases, with 13 bases left in between. The CDR3 totals 13 residues. The germline V gene encodes CDR1 MNHEY and CDR2 SVGAGI. In DNA form, the CDR3 reads TGTGCCAGCAGCCCCGGACGGATATACGAGCAGTACTTC. This sequence encodes CASSPGRIYEQYF.

This clone was detected a few times. The rearrangement uses TRBV12-5 and TRBJ1-2, with D perhaps matching TRBD1 (5 bases). Looked up from germline, CDR1 is LGHNT and CDR2 is FRNRAP. Trimming took off 6 bases at V and 4 bases at J, with 15 bases between the two ends. The CDR3 has 14 amino acids. The CDR3 loop is CASGPGLTVYGYTF. For the CDR3, the DNA is TGTGCTAGTGGCCCCGGACTGACAGTCTATGGCTACACCTTC.

Note on this clone: The sample contains more than one DNA sequence encoding this CDR3. For the CDR3, the DNA is TGTGCCTGGGGTACGCTGAATAGCAATCAGCCCCAGCATTTT. It encodes CAWGTLNSNQPQHF. This rearrangement joins TRBV30 to TRBJ1-5; D unresolved. V dropped 5 bases and J dropped 0 bases, with 11 bases sitting between them. From germline, CDR1 is GTSNPN and CDR2 SVGIG (reference sequence). CDR3 length: 14 amino acids.

This sequence joins TRBV30 and TRBJ1-2; D remains unclear. Trimming took 4 bases from V and 1 from J, leaving 4 bases between them. The CDR3 is 11 amino acids. Germline V gives CDR1 GTSNPN, CDR2 SVGIG (reference sequence). CDR3 nucleotides: TGTGCCTGGAACATTAACTATGGCTACACCTTC. Protein: CAWNINYGYTF.

V is TRBV7-8 and J is TRBJ1-5; a possible D gene is TRBD1 (5 bases). V gave up 5 bases and J gave up 0 bases, with 11 bases separating them. This CDR3 contains 15 residues. Germline CDR1 SGHVS, CDR2 FQNEAQ. As DNA, the CDR3 is TGTGCCAGCAGCCAAGGGACGGTTAGCAATCAGCCCCAGCATTTT. The encoded protein is CASSQGTVSNQPQHF.

This clone was seen only a few times. J is TRBJ2-2 and V is TRBV28; TRBD1 matches at 9 bases. Germline-derived CDR1 and CDR2 are MDHEN and SYDVKM. The ends lost 5 bases at V and 5 bases at J; junction bases unmatched: 6. This CDR3 contains 15 residues. As DNA, the CDR3 is TGTGCCAGCAGTCCCCCCGGGACAGGGACCGGGGAGCTGTTTTTT. It encodes CASSPPGTGTGELFF.

The chain combines TRBV7-9 with TRBJ2-4, with D unresolved. Germline lookup yields CDR1 SEHNR and CDR2 FQNEAQ (reference sequence). V lost 0 bases and J lost 6, with 12 bases in between. The CDR3 runs 15 residues. The CDR3 reads CASSLATPRPNIQYF. Written as DNA, the CDR3 is TGTGCCAGCAGCTTAGCAACCCCAAGACCAAACATTCAGTACTTC.

This clone was seen a handful of times. The rearrangement joins TRBV28 to TRBJ2-1, with D perhaps matching TRBD2 (5 bases). Looked up from germline, CDR1 is MDHEN and CDR2 is SYDVKM. The V end was cut by 2 bases, the J end by 0 bases, with 11 bases between. There are 16 residues in the CDR3. The CDR3 protein is CASSLLAMTSYNEQFF. CDR3 bases: TGTGCCAGCAGTTTACTAGCTATGACCTCCTACAATGAGCAGTTCTTC.

The chain joins TRBV29-1 to TRBJ2-7; TRBD2 matches at 13 bases. V was pared by 6 bases and J by 2 bases, with 13 bases of the junction left unmatched. Germline assignment: CDR1 SQVTM and CDR2 ANQGSEA. The CDR3 length is 17 residues. Here the CDR3 reads CSVAYGTSGIKAYEQYF. In DNA, the CDR3 is TGCAGCGTCGCTTACGGGACTAGCGGGATAAAAGCCTACGAGCAGTACTTC.

This clone was detected a few times. The chain links TRBV25-1 to TRBJ2-1; TRBD1 matches 9 bases. The CDR3 consists of 15 residues. The V gene end was trimmed by 2 bases and the J gene end by 3 bases; junction bases not matched to a gene: 2. Germline loops: CDR1 MGHDK, CDR2 SYGVNS. In DNA, the CDR3 is TGTGCCAGCAGTGAACCGGGACAGGGCTACAATGAGCAGTTCTTC. This gives the protein CASSEPGQGYNEQFF.

The J gene is TRBJ2-1, the V gene TRBV13, with a tentative D call TRBD1 (6 bases). Germline CDR1 and CDR2: PRHDT and FYEKMQ (reference sequence). CDR3 length equals 15 residues. Trimming stripped 5 bases from V and 7 bases from J, with 18 bases between. CDR3 loop: CASSPPGERGNEQFF. The DNA of the CDR3 is TGTGCCAGCAGCCCGCCAGGGGAAAGAGGGAATGAGCAGTTCTTC.

This clone was seen many times. Distinct nucleotide sequences in the sample also encode this CDR3. J is TRBJ2-1 and V is TRBV18, with no clear D. With 3 bases removed from V and 3 bases from J, the gap between germline ends came to 6 bases. Germline V lookup: CDR1 KGHSH, CDR2 LQKENI. This CDR3 comprises 13 residues. In DNA, the CDR3 is TGTGCCAGCTCACCTGGCGTCTACAATGAGCAGTTCTTC. Translating it yields CASSPGVYNEQFF.

Of note for this clone: A far more abundant clone sits one base away, making this likely a read error. The gene calls are TRBV5-6 and TRBJ2-3; D not certain. V was trimmed by 0 bases and J by 4 bases, leaving 3 bases between them. The CDR3 sequence is 12 residues long. CDR1 is SGHDT and CDR2 is YYEEEE in the germline V gene. The DNA for the CDR3 is TGTGCCAGCAGCTTGGTGGCAGATACGCAGTATTTT. It specifies CASSLVADTQYF.

The DNA for the CDR3 is TGTGCCTGGGGACTAGCGGGAAACGAGCAGTACTTC. Translation gives CAWGLAGNEQYF. The V gene is TRBV30, the J gene TRBJ2-5, with 12 bases identical to TRBD2. The tail of the sequence fits TRBJ2-7 better, so the J call may be wrong. Germline CDR1 GTSNPN, CDR2 SVGIG (reference sequence). The CDR3 is 12 residues long.